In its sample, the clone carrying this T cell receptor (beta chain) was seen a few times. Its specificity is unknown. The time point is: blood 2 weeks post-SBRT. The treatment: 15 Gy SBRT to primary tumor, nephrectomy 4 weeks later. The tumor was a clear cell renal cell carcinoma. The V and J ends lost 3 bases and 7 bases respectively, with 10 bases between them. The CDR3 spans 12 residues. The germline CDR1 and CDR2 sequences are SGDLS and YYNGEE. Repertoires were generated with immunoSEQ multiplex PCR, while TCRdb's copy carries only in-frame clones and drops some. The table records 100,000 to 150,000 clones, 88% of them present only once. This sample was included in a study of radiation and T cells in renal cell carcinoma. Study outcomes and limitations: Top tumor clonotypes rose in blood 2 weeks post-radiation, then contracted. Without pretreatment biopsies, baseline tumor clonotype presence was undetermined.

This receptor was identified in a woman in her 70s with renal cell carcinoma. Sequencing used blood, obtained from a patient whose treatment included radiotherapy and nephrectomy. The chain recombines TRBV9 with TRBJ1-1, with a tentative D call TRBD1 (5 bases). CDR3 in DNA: TGTGCCAGCAGCGCGACGGGACTTGAAGCTTTCTTT. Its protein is CASSATGLEAFF. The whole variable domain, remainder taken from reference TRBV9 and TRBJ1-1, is DSGVTQTPKHLITATGQRVTLRCSPRSGDLSVYWYQQSLDQGLQFLIQYYNGEERAKGNILERFSAQQFPDLHSELNLSSLELGDSALYFCASSATGLEAFFGQGTRLTVV.